The clone carrying this T cell receptor beta chain was observed a handful of times. What it binds is not known. From the reads, TCRdb called clonotypes with MiXCR, one entry per CDR3 protein. The table shows 680,000 or so distinct CDR3 sequences, with around a third occurring only once. The data belong to a study of T cell repertoires in cytomegalovirus infection. Looking at the study overall: Recently identified HLA-C-restricted CMV epitopes and well-studied HLA-B-restricted CMV epitopes were used by the study. Matching HLA type, along with CMV infection, was indicated by public TCR beta signatures. Study findings and constraints: The study identified carriers of CMV plus the relevant HLA from cumulative public TCR beta family frequency. What dominated the ex vivo response were HLA-C-restricted CMV-specific TCR beta clonotypes.

The CDR3 is 13 amino acids. The V end lost 4 bases, the J end lost 4 bases, and 9 bases lay between the germline ends. Germline CDR1 reads MDHEN; CDR2 reads SYDVKM. The chain uses TRBV28 and TRBJ2-3; no clear D. The sequencing used cultured PBMCs, collected from culture after CMV antigen stimulation. The sequence was obtained from a human donor in good health (CMV status not recorded). Some clones in this sample may be carry-over from other donors' samples. The CDR3 reads CASSSDTADTQYF. The DNA of the CDR3 is TGTGCCAGCAGTTCCGATACAGCAGATACGCAGTATTTT.